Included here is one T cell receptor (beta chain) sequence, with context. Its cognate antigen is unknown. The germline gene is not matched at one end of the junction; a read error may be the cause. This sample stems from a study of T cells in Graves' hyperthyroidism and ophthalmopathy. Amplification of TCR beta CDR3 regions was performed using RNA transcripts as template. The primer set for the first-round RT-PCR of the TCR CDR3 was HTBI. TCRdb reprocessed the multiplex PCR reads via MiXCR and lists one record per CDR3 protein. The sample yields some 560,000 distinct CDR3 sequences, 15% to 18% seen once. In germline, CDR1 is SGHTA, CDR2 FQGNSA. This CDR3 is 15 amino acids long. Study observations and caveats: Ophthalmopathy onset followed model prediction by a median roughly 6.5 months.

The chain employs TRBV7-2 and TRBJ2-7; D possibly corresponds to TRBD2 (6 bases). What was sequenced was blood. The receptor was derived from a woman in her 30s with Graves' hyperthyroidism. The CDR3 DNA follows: TGTGCCAGCGGCTTATATGCTACTAGCCAGCACGAGCAGTACTTC. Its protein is CASGLYATSQHEQYF. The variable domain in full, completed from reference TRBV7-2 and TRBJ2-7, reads GAGVSQSPSNKVTEKGKDVELRCDPISGHTALYWYRQSLGQGLEFLIYFQGNSAPDKSGLPSDRFSAERTGGSVSTLTIQRTQQEDSAVYLCASGLYATSQHEQYFGPGTRLTVT.